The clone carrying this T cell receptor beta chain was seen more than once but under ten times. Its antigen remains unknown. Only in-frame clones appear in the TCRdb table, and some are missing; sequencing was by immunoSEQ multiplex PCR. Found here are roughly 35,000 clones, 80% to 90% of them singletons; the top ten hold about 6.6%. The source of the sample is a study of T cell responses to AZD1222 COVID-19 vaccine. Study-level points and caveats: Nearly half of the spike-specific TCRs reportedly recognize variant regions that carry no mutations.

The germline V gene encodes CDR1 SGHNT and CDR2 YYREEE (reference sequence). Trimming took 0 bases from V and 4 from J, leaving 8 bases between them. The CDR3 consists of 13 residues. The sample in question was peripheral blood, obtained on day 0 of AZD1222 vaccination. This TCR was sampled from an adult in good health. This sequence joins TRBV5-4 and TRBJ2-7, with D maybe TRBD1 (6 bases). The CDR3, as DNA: TGTGCCAGCAGCTTGGACAGGGCTTACGAGCAGTACTTC. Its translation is CASSLDRAYEQYF. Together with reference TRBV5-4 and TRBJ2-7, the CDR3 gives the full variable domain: ETGVTQSPTHLIKTRGQQVTLRCSSQSGHNTVSWYQQALGQGPQFIFQYYREEENGRGNFPPRFSGLQFPNYSSELNVNALELDDSALYLCASSLDRAYEQYFGPGTRLTVT.